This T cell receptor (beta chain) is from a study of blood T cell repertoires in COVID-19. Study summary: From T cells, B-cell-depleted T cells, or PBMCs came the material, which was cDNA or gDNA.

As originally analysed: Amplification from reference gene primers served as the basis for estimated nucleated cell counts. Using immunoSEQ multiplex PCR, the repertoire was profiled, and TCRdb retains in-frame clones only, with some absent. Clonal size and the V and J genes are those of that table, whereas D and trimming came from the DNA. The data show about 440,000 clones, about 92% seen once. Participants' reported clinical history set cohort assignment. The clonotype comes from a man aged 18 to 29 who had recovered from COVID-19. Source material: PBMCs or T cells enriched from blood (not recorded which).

CDR3 coding DNA: TGTGCCAGCAGCTTATTCGCAGGGATAAGTTCACCCCTCCACTTT. This sequence encodes CASSLFAGISSPLHF. The rearrangement links TRBV11-3 to TRBJ1-6; the D gene is possibly TRBD1 (5 bases). CDR3 length equals 15 residues. Germline V gene sequence: CDR1 SGHNT, CDR2 YENEEA. The V and J ends lost 2 bases and 9 bases respectively, with 14 bases between them.